The clone carrying this T cell receptor beta chain was recorded a few times. This sample is part of a study of blood T cell repertoires in COVID-19. Study background: Spain, Italy and the United States supplied samples that represented acute and convalescent COVID-19. In each case, the material was cDNA or gDNA derived from T cells, B-cell-depleted T cells, or PBMCs.

This CDR3 spans 19 amino acids. Germline V lookup: CDR1 KGHSH, CDR2 LQKENI. With 2 bases removed from V and 3 bases from J, the gap between germline ends came to 25 bases. Per the study methods: The assay estimated nucleated cells by amplifying reference gene primers. The assay was immunoSEQ multiplex PCR, and TCRdb's table has in-frame clones only and misses some. D and trimming were read from the DNA, whereas the V and J calls and clone size are those reported in that table. The repertoire holds more than 300,000 clones, with under 90% as singletons. Sequenced input: peripheral blood. The sequence came from a woman between 25 and 40 years old with COVID-19, enrolled during active disease. The chain couples TRBV18 to TRBJ1-1; possibly TRBD1 for D (6 bases). The CDR3 protein is CASSPRRQESVTRDTEAFF. For the CDR3, the DNA is TGTGCCAGCTCACCAAGGAGACAGGAGTCGGTAACTCGGGACACTGAAGCTTTCTTT.